The present TCR beta chain was sequenced within a study of cytomegalovirus exposure and HLA in healthy donors. General observations from the study: In a later analysis, across HLA loci, associated TCR counts were highest for DRB1, lowest for HLA-C.

Primers for the PCR totalled 60 Vbeta and 13 Jbeta. Generated by immunoSEQ multiplex PCR, the TCRdb table keeps only in-frame clones and is missing some. The sample has approximately 190,000 clones; approximately 81% are singletons. The CDR3 has 14 amino acids. Trimming removed 3 bases from V and 4 bases from J, with 9 bases in between. Germline-derived CDR1 and CDR2 are MNHEY and SMNVEV (reference sequence). With regard to this clone: Its antigen is not identified.

The sequence derives from a woman between 18 and 29 years old in good health and CMV-seropositive. Sequencing was performed on PBMCs. J is TRBJ2-2 and V is TRBV27, with D maybe TRBD1 (6 bases). CDR3 coding DNA: TGTGCCAGCAGTTTGGACAGACTCACCGGGGAGCTGTTTTTT. It specifies CASSLDRLTGELFF.